This T cell receptor (beta chain) comes out of a study of T cell responses to AZD1222 COVID-19 vaccine. Trimming at V came to 3 bases and at J to 0 bases, leaving 4 bases not matched to a gene. From germline, CDR1 is SGHRS and CDR2 YFSETQ. CDR3 length: 17 residues. The assay was immunoSEQ multiplex PCR, and TCRdb's table has in-frame clones only and misses some. The top ten hold under 7.5% of the sample, which has tens of thousands of clones, around 80% seen once. Sequenced here: peripheral blood, sampled on day 0 of AZD1222 vaccination. This TCR came from an adult in good health. The V gene is TRBV5-1, the J gene TRBJ2-1; 12 bases line up with TRBD1. CDR3 nucleotide sequence: TGCGCCAGCAGCTCGGGACAGGGGGCGGCCTCCTACAATGAGCAGTTCTTC. Translation gives CASSSGQGAASYNEQFF.